This entry is about one T cell receptor (beta chain). The sample is drawn from a study of T cells in Graves' hyperthyroidism and ophthalmopathy. The V end lost 2 bases, the J end lost 6 bases, and 11 bases lay between the germline ends. CDR1 DFQATT and CDR2 SNEGSKA come from the germline V gene (reference sequence). This CDR3 contains 13 residues. Amplification yielded TCR beta CDR3 regions, with RNA transcripts as the source. The HTBI primer set was used in a first-round RT-PCR of the TCR CDR3. TCRdb ran MiXCR on the multiplex PCR reads and lists one entry per CDR3 protein. The sample has around 300,000 distinct CDR3 sequences; less than 30% are singletons.

The sample taken for sequencing was blood. The chain carries TRBV20-1 and TRBJ1-5; D unclear. The TCR sequence derives from a man between 40 and 49 years old with Graves' hyperthyroidism that later progressed to Graves' ophthalmopathy. CDR3 sequence reads: CSARTGLSQPQHF. CDR3 bases: TGCAGTGCTAGAACCGGACTCAGTCAGCCCCAGCATTTT.